One sample yielded the 28 T cell receptor beta chains listed below, sequenced in a study of shared clonotypes between healthy human individuals. The method was immunoSEQ multiplex PCR; TCRdb's version includes in-frame clones alone and lacks a portion of them. The data hold about 2.4 million clones, with over 85% observed a single time. The sample comprised naive CD4+ T cells sorted from blood. Subset defined: CD45RA+ positively selected. The receptor source for this set is a man aged 18 to 29 in good health.

The chain couples TRBV9 to TRBJ2-1, with 10 bases lining up with TRBD2. This CDR3 has 18 amino acids. The germline V gene encodes CDR1 SGDLS and CDR2 YYNGEE. With 3 bases clipped from V and 3 bases from J, the junction kept 12 bases outside the gene matches. CDR3 in amino acids: CASSESPERGGHYNEQFF. The CDR3 DNA reads as TGTGCCAGCAGCGAGTCCCCCGAGCGGGGGGGCCACTACAATGAGCAGTTCTTC.

V usage is TRBV21-1 and J usage is TRBJ2-7; the table names TRBD1, a call not compared with the DNA. TRBV21-1 is reported as a pseudogene. There are 15 residues in the CDR3. CDR3 sequence (DNA): TGTGCCAGCAGCGAAGCAGGGGGATCCTCCTACGAGCAGTACTTC. It is translated as CASSEAGGSSYEQYF.

Of note for this clone: The sample contains more than one DNA sequence encoding this CDR3. The CDR3 protein is CASSLGTSGIRTDTQYF. The CDR3 region has the DNA TGTGCCAGCAGCTTAGGGACTAGCGGAATACGCACAGATACGCAGTATTTT. The chain joins TRBV7-6 to TRBJ2-3; 10 nucleotides match TRBD2. CDR1 and CDR2 (germline): SGHVS, FNYEAQ. There are 17 residues in the CDR3. J was trimmed by 1 base and V by 1 base; bases with no gene match: 5.

This chain links TRBV11-2 with TRBJ2-1, with a weak D call TRBD1 (5 bases). CDR1 is SGHAT and CDR2 is FQNNGV in the germline V gene. V shed 0 bases and J shed 10 bases, with 16 bases lying between them. The CDR3 runs 15 residues. The CDR3 loop reads CASSLEGAGPEEQFF. The DNA of the CDR3 is TGTGCCAGCAGCTTAGAAGGGGCTGGGCCGGAGGAGCAGTTCTTC. The whole variable domain, remainder taken from reference TRBV11-2 and TRBJ2-1, is EAGVAQSPRYKIIEKRQSVAFWCNPISGHATLYWYQQILGQGPKLLIQFQNNGVVDDSQLPKDRFSAERLKGVDSTLKIQPAKLEDSAVYLCASSLEGAGPEEQFFGPGTRLTVL.

The gene calls are TRBV2 and TRBJ1-1; the D gene is possibly TRBD1 (5 bases). Germline V gene sequence: CDR1 SNHLY, CDR2 FYNNEI. This CDR3 has 13 residues. V dropped 10 bases and J dropped 1 base, with 13 bases sitting between them. CDR3 sequence: CATKGTGNTEAFF. The CDR3 DNA reads as TGTGCCACTAAGGGGACGGGGAACACTGAAGCTTTCTTT.

The chain couples TRBV19 to TRBJ2-7; TRBD1 matches 8 bases. Germline CDR1 LNHDA, CDR2 SQIVND (reference sequence). The J segment lost 7 bases and the V segment lost 6 bases, leaving 11 bases of the junction unmatched. The CDR3 spans 14 residues. The CDR3 spells CASRTGEYDGEQYF. CDR3 DNA: TGTGCCAGTAGGACAGGGGAGTACGATGGAGAGCAGTACTTC.

The chain recombines TRBV28 with TRBJ1-4, with 9 bases fitting TRBD1. Trimming removed 5 bases from V and 5 bases from J; junction bases left unmatched: 6. CDR3 length: 15 amino acids. From germline, CDR1 is MDHEN and CDR2 SYDVKM. The chain's CDR3 is CASSAPGQGNEKLFF. CDR3 DNA sequence: TGTGCCAGCAGTGCCCCCGGACAGGGGAATGAAAAACTGTTTTTT.

V is TRBV10-3 and J is TRBJ2-7, with D perhaps being TRBD1 or TRBD2 (7 bases each). Germline V gives CDR1 ENHRY, CDR2 SYGVKD. The CDR3 has 16 amino acids. The ends were cut back, 0 bases at V and 2 bases at J, with 14 bases in the middle. CDR3 bases: TGTGCCATCAGTGAGTCGTCGGCAGGGGGGGCCTACGAGCAGTACTTC. Its translation: CAISESSAGGAYEQYF.

As to this clone: Within the sample, other DNA sequences also encode this same CDR3. The J gene is TRBJ1-3, the V gene TRBV19, with 7 bases fitting TRBD1. CDR3 length equals 14 residues. Germline V lookup: CDR1 LNHDA, CDR2 SQIVND (reference sequence). V shed 7 bases, J shed 0 bases, and the junction held 3 bases outside the gene matches. The chain's CDR3 is CASNRGSSGNTIYF. The DNA for the CDR3 is TGTGCCAGTAACAGGGGAAGCTCTGGAAACACCATATATTTT.

The chain links TRBV4-1 to TRBJ2-7, with TRBD2 matching over 7 bases. V shed 1 base, J shed 5 bases, and the junction held 11 bases outside the gene matches. Germline V gene sequence: CDR1 MGHRA, CDR2 YSYEKL. This CDR3 has 16 residues. The CDR3 DNA follows: TGCGCCAGCAGCCAAGGGCATGGGGAGGGCAGGGACGAGCAGTACTTC. Residues: CASSQGHGEGRDEQYF.

This clone was recorded a few times. CDR3 protein: CASSEATGVNQPQHF. The CDR3, as DNA: TGTGCCAGCAGTGAAGCGACAGGGGTAAATCAGCCCCAGCATTTT. The rearrangement links TRBV6-1 to TRBJ1-5, with 8 bases that match TRBD1. V shed 0 bases and J 4 bases; nucleotides not matched to a gene: 2. The CDR3 is 15 residues long. CDR1 MNHNS and CDR2 SASEGT come from the germline V gene.

The rearrangement uses TRBV5-1 and TRBJ2-3, with a weak D call TRBD1 (6 bases). There are 14 residues in the CDR3. Germline CDR1 is SGHRS and CDR2 is YFSETQ. V was cut by 0 bases and J by 2 bases, with 7 bases left in between. CDR3 protein: CASSLGDNTDTQYF. The DNA of the CDR3 is TGCGCCAGCAGCTTGGGGGACAACACAGATACGCAGTATTTT.

The genes are TRBV2 and TRBJ2-5; D possibly matches TRBD1 or TRBD2 (5 bases each). This CDR3 comprises 14 residues. CDR1 and CDR2 from the germline V gene are SNHLY and FYNNEI. V was shortened by 4 bases and J by 5 bases, with 14 bases between the two germline ends. The CDR3 region is CASSGGSPGETQYF. CDR3 coding DNA: TGTGCCAGCAGTGGGGGGAGTCCGGGGGAGACCCAGTACTTC. The full variable domain, with the rest looked up from reference TRBV2 and TRBJ2-5, is EPEVTQTPSHQVTQMGQEVILRCVPISNHLYFYWYRQILGQKVEFLVSFYNNEISEKSEIFDDQFSVERPDGSNFTLKIRSTKLEDSAMYFCASSGGSPGETQYFGPGTRLLVL.

The chain recombines TRBV29-1 with TRBJ2-5; D uncertain. The CDR3 length is 12 residues. Trimming removed 8 bases at V and 4 bases at J, with 14 bases between. Germline CDR1 is SQVTM and CDR2 is ANQGSEA. The CDR3 loop is CSHGFSGETQYF. As DNA, the CDR3 is TGCAGCCACGGATTTTCCGGAGAGACCCAGTACTTC.

This chain uses TRBV11-2 with TRBJ2-3; D may be TRBD1 (6 bases). The V end was cut by 4 bases, the J end by 2 bases, with 13 bases between. CDR3 length equals 15 residues. Looked up from germline, CDR1 is SGHAT and CDR2 is FQNNGV. Written as DNA, the CDR3 is TGTGCCAGCAGCTCTCAGGGGAGAAACACAGATACGCAGTATTTT. Its translation is CASSSQGRNTDTQYF.

This chain uses TRBV10-3 with TRBJ1-1; D is ambiguous. The germline gives CDR1 ENHRY, CDR2 SYGVKD. Trimming stripped 0 bases from V and 1 base from J, with 9 bases between. This CDR3 region has 15 residues. CDR3 sequence reads: CAISESGNANTEAFF. The CDR3 bases are TGTGCCATCAGTGAGTCGGGCAACGCGAACACTGAAGCTTTCTTT.

As regards this clone: The same CDR3 is also encoded by other DNA sequences in this sample. The chain recombines TRBV30 with TRBJ2-5, with 11 bases that match TRBD1. Germline loops: CDR1 GTSNPN, CDR2 SVGIG (reference sequence). The CDR3 sequence is 12 residues long. Trimming took 5 bases from V and 5 from J; bases not matched to a gene: 1. The CDR3 DNA reads TGTGCCTGGGGACAGGGGGCTGAGACCCAGTACTTC. Its translation is CAWGQGAETQYF. Full variable domain (outside the CDR3, taken from reference TRBV30 and TRBJ2-5): SQTIHQWPATLVQPVGSPLSLECTVEGTSNPNLYWYRQAAGRGLQLLFYSVGIGQISSEVPQNLSASRPQDRQFILSSKKLLLSDSGFYLCAWGQGAETQYFGPGTRLLVL.

This chain's CDR3 is CASSELKDEQFF. In nucleotides, the CDR3 is TGTGCCAGCAGTGAATTGAAGGATGAGCAGTTCTTC. V is TRBV6-1 and J is TRBJ2-1, with D unclear. Germline V gene data show CDR1 as MNHNS and CDR2 as SASEGT. V was pared by 2 bases and J by 8 bases, with 7 bases between. This CDR3 spans 12 amino acids.

The V call is TRBV10-3, the J call TRBJ2-2; 15 bases line up with TRBD2. The CDR3 is made up of 17 amino acids. With 6 bases clipped from V and 6 bases from J, the junction kept 8 bases outside the gene matches. CDR1 is ENHRY and CDR2 is SYGVKD in the germline V gene. The CDR3, as DNA: TGTGCCATCAGCTCGGGACTAGCGGGAGGCATTTCCGGGGAGCTGTTTTTT. Translated, it gives CAISSGLAGGISGELFF.

The chain uses TRBV19 and TRBJ2-3; 8 nucleotides match TRBD2. V lost 7 bases, J lost 1 base, and 10 bases stayed unmatched. The length of the CDR3 is 16 residues. The germline V gene encodes CDR1 LNHDA and CDR2 SQIVND (reference sequence). The CDR3 bases are TGTGCCAGTAACCCCACTCGGCGGGGGGGCACAGATACGCAGTATTTT. This gives the protein CASNPTRRGGTDTQYF.

V and J are TRBV28 and TRBJ1-1, with 8 bases aligning to TRBD1. Germline V gene data show CDR1 as MDHEN and CDR2 as SYDVKM. The CDR3 runs to 12 residues. J lost 10 bases, V lost 6 bases, and 7 bases had no gene match. The chain's CDR3 is CASSLGDRSAFF. CDR3 bases: TGTGCCAGCAGCCTAGGGGACAGGTCAGCTTTCTTT.

The chain links TRBV20-1 to TRBJ2-5; D gene unclear. V lost 3 bases and J 11 bases, leaving 10 bases between the germline ends. The CDR3 has 10 residues. Germline V lookup: CDR1 DFQATT, CDR2 SNEGSKA (reference sequence). CDR3 protein: CSASREEQYF. CDR3 nucleotides: TGCAGTGCTAGTCGCGAGGAGCAGTACTTC.

Here the CDR3 DNA reads TGTGCCAGCAGCTCTCAAAACCTCAGGGGGAATGAGCAGTTCTTC. Its translation: CASSSQNLRGNEQFF. V and J are TRBV2 and TRBJ2-1; the match to TRBD1 covers 7 bases. The CDR3 is 15 residues long. V lost 6 bases and J lost 7; bases outside the gene matches: 12. CDR1 is SNHLY and CDR2 is FYNNEI in the germline V gene.

This chain links TRBV10-3 with TRBJ2-2, with D perhaps matching TRBD1 (6 bases). Between the trimmed V and J ends, which lost 8 bases and 0 bases, there was a span of 10 bases. CDR3 size: 14 residues. Germline lookup yields CDR1 ENHRY and CDR2 SYGVKD. CDR3 sequence reads: CAIGDRSNTGELFF. The CDR3 DNA follows: TGTGCCATCGGAGACAGGTCGAACACCGGGGAGCTGTTTTTT.

V is TRBV19 and J is TRBJ1-2, with D unresolved. Germline V gene data show CDR1 as LNHDA and CDR2 as SQIVND (reference sequence). CDR3 size: 11 residues. Trimming shortened V by 9 bases and J by 5 bases, and 10 bases separated the two germline ends. CDR3 coding DNA: TGTGCCAGCCTCACCGTATATGGCTACACCTTC. This encodes CASLTVYGYTF. The full variable domain, completed using reference TRBV19 and TRBJ1-2, is DGGITQSPKYLFRKEGQNVTLSCEQNLNHDAMYWYRQDPGQGLRLIYYSQIVNDFQKGDIAEGYSVSREKKESFPLTVTSAQKNPTAFYLCASLTVYGYTFGSGTRLTVV.

The rearrangement joins TRBV5-1 to TRBJ2-3, with D perhaps matching TRBD2 (6 bases). The germline V gene has CDR1 SGHRS and CDR2 YFSETQ. The V and J ends lost 2 bases and 8 bases respectively, with 27 bases between them. The CDR3 has 18 amino acids. CDR3 nucleotides: TGCGCCAGCAGCTTTTACATGAGTAGCGGCGACGATTGGGCTACGCAGTATTTT. It translates to CASSFYMSSGDDWATQYF.

In nucleotides, the CDR3 is TGTGCCAGCAGCTTAAGGTGGCTAGCGGGAGAGGAGCAGTACTTC. Its translation: CASSLRWLAGEEQYF. The V call is TRBV5-5, the J call TRBJ2-7, with 10 bases fitting TRBD2. Germline-derived CDR1 and CDR2 are SGHKS and YYEKEE (reference sequence). Trimming cost V 2 bases and J 7 bases; bases outside gene matches: 9. The CDR3 spans 15 residues. The variable domain in full, with the rest retrieved from reference TRBV5-5 and TRBJ2-7, is DAGVTQSPTHLIKTRGQQVTLRCSPISGHKSVSWYQQVLGQGPQFIFQYYEKEERGRGNFPDRFSARQFPNYSSELNVNALLLGDSALYLCASSLRWLAGEEQYFGPGTRLTVT.

This chain uses TRBV5-6 with TRBJ2-6; D may be TRBD2 (5 bases). Germline V CDR1 and CDR2: SGHDT, YYEEEE. The V gene lost 4 bases and the J gene lost 4 bases, with 12 bases spanning the gap. The CDR3 covers 15 residues. The CDR3 DNA reads as TGTGCCAGCAGCCCCGAGGGTAAAGGGGCCAACGTCCTGACTTTC. The encoded protein is CASSPEGKGANVLTF. The full variable domain, its missing parts supplied by reference TRBV5-6 and TRBJ2-6, is DAGVTQSPTHLIKTRGQQVTLRCSPKSGHDTVSWYQQALGQGPQFIFQYYEEEERQRGNFPDRFSGHQFPNYSSELNVNALLLGDSALYLCASSPEGKGANVLTFGAGSRLTVL.